One sample yielded the 27 T cell receptor beta chains listed below, sequenced in a study of blood T cell repertoires in COVID-19. Profiling relied on immunoSEQ multiplex PCR, and the TCRdb table lists in-frame clones only, not all of them. The sample holds about 350,000 clones, roughly 90% seen once. Sample: PBMCs or T cells enriched from blood (not recorded which). All receptors come from a woman in her 30s who had been exposed to COVID-19.

V and J are TRBV5-1 and TRBJ2-2; possible D gene TRBD1, 5 bases. The CDR3 covers 14 residues. Germline CDR1 is SGHRS and CDR2 is YFSETQ. The V end was cut by 0 bases, the J end by 4 bases, with 7 bases between. CDR3 protein: CASSLGQTTGELFF. The CDR3 DNA sequence: TGCGCCAGCAGCTTGGGACAGACCACCGGGGAGCTGTTTTTT. Variable domain in full (rest from reference TRBV5-1 and TRBJ2-2): KAGVTQTPRYLIKTRGQQVTLSCSPISGHRSVSWYQQTPGQGLQFLFEYFSETQRNKGNFPGRFSGRQFSNSRSEMNVSTLELGDSALYLCASSLGQTTGELFFGEGSRLTVL.

The J gene is TRBJ2-1, the V gene TRBV4-2; TRBD2 agrees at 11 bases. The CDR3 is made up of 16 amino acids. The junction had 11 bases not matched to a gene; V was cut back by 4 bases and J by 9 bases. Germline V gives CDR1 LGHNA, CDR2 YNFKEQ. Here the CDR3 DNA reads TGTGCCAGCAGCCCCATGACTAGCGGGACCCACAGTGAGCAGTTCTTC. Translation: CASSPMTSGTHSEQFF.

V gene TRBV7-3 combines with J gene TRBJ1-1, with a weak D call TRBD1 (5 bases). Germline V lookup: CDR1 SGHTA, CDR2 FQGTGA. The CDR3 is 13 residues long. The V and J ends lost 6 bases and 3 bases respectively, with 11 bases between them. The CDR3 DNA reads as TGTGCCAGCAGAAAACAGGAAGACACTGAAGCTTTCTTT. It specifies CASRKQEDTEAFF.

This clone was seen only once. The J gene is TRBJ1-6, the V gene TRBV6-1; D call uncertain. Trimming took 1 base from V and 6 from J, leaving 7 bases between them. This CDR3 region has 14 residues. Germline V CDR1 and CDR2: MNHNS, SASEGT. This CDR3 is CASSEGRLNSPLHF. CDR3 sequence (DNA): TGTGCCAGCAGTGAAGGGCGGCTTAATTCACCCCTCCACTTT.

In its sample, this clone was seen a few times. The V call is TRBV5-6, the J call TRBJ2-5, with TRBD1 as a possible D gene (5 bases). V was clipped by 3 bases and J by 1 base, with 10 bases between them. This CDR3 region has 14 residues. Germline V gives CDR1 SGHDT, CDR2 YYEEEE. The CDR3 nucleotides read TGTGCCAGCAGCTCCACAGGTATCCAAGAGACCCAGTACTTC. Translating gives CASSSTGIQETQYF.

CDR3 bases: TGCGCCAGCGCACCGGGGTCTAATGAAAAACTGTTTTTT. Translating gives CASAPGSNEKLFF. This chain connects TRBV5-1 to TRBJ1-4; D gene unclear. V was cut by 7 bases and J by 3 bases, with 10 bases left in between. The germline gives CDR1 SGHRS, CDR2 YFSETQ. The CDR3 loop spans 13 amino acids.

There are a few counts of this clone. The chain is built from TRBV1 and TRBJ2-4; whether TRBD2, the table's D call, matches the DNA was not checked. TRBV1 is an annotated pseudogene. The CDR3 sequence is 19 residues long. CDR3 sequence reads: CTSSPSRPDCTGTKNIQYF. The CDR3 nucleotides read TGCACCAGCAGCCCCTCGAGGCCGGATTGTACGGGAACCAAAAACATTCAGTACTTC.

V and J are TRBV5-1 and TRBJ2-5; 10 nucleotides line up with TRBD2. Germline lookup yields CDR1 SGHRS and CDR2 YFSETQ. This CDR3 is built from 16 residues. V was clipped by 4 bases and J by 1 base; unmatched bases: 7. This CDR3 reads CASSLVLAGSQETQYF. For the CDR3, the DNA is TGCGCCAGCAGCCTAGTACTAGCGGGGAGCCAAGAGACCCAGTACTTC.

The genes are TRBV11-2 and TRBJ2-1; possible D gene TRBD2, 5 bases. V was trimmed by 6 bases and J by 8 bases, leaving 23 bases between them. Looked up from germline, CDR1 is SGHAT and CDR2 is FQNNGV. The CDR3 covers 16 residues. The CDR3 sequence: CASSTSRAARPDEQFF. For the CDR3, the DNA is TGTGCCAGCAGTACTAGTCGGGCTGCCCGCCCAGATGAGCAGTTCTTC.

The chain uses TRBV4-2 and TRBJ2-7; 10 nucleotides line up with TRBD2. Germline values: CDR1 LGHNA, CDR2 YNFKEQ. The CDR3 is 17 amino acids. Germline trimming cut 3 bases from V and 8 bases from J; bases unmatched to any gene: 16. This CDR3 is CASSQQASGSLEGKQYF. The CDR3 DNA reads as TGTGCCAGCAGCCAGCAAGCTAGCGGGAGTTTAGAAGGGAAGCAGTACTTC.

This chain uses TRBV10-3 with TRBJ2-7; D gene uncertain. Trimming removed 0 bases from V and 2 bases from J, with 14 bases in between. The CDR3 has 16 residues. The germline CDR1 and CDR2 sequences are ENHRY and SYGVKD. CDR3 sequence: CAISESRSDLAYEQYF. As DNA, the CDR3 is TGTGCCATCAGTGAGTCGAGGTCAGACCTAGCCTACGAGCAGTACTTC.

This clone appeared a single time. The rearrangement uses TRBV6-5 and TRBJ2-5; TRBD1 aligns across 7 bases. Looked up from germline, CDR1 is MNHEY and CDR2 is SVGAGI. The CDR3 is 12 amino acids. The J segment lost 6 bases and the V segment lost 5 bases, leaving 3 bases of the junction unmatched. CDR3 nucleotide sequence: TGTGCCAGCAGTAGACAGGGCCAGACCCAGTACTTC. Translated, it gives CASSRQGQTQYF.

J is TRBJ1-6 and V is TRBV5-1, with D possibly TRBD1 on 6 matching bases. The V end lost 5 bases, the J end lost 5 bases, and 14 bases lay between the germline ends. Germline lookup yields CDR1 SGHRS and CDR2 YFSETQ. This CDR3 comprises 15 residues. The CDR3 sequence is CASRMQGPDNSPLHF. The CDR3 nucleotides read TGCGCCAGCAGAATGCAGGGGCCCGATAATTCACCCCTCCACTTT.

The chain recombines TRBV3-1 (or the pseudogene TRBV3-2) with TRBJ2-1; 11 bases are a match to TRBD2. V shed 2 bases, J shed 8 bases, and the junction held 5 bases outside the gene matches. The CDR3 consists of 15 residues. Germline loops: CDR1 LGHDT, CDR2 YNNKEL (reference sequence). CDR3 in amino acids: CASSQTSGSGHEQFF. The CDR3 nucleotides are TGTGCCAGCAGCCAAACTAGCGGGAGCGGCCATGAGCAGTTCTTC.

The rearrangement uses TRBV19 and TRBJ2-7; 9 nucleotides align to TRBD1. The CDR3 has 16 amino acids. The J segment lost 4 bases and the V segment lost 4 bases, leaving 11 bases of the junction unmatched. CDR1 is LNHDA and CDR2 is SQIVND in the germline V gene (reference sequence). The CDR3 reads CASSTSFLGQGYEQYF. DNA of the CDR3: TGTGCCAGTAGTACCTCGTTCCTCGGACAGGGGTACGAGCAGTACTTC.

The rearrangement joins TRBV28 to TRBJ1-5; 7 bases map to TRBD1. This CDR3 is built from 14 residues. J lost 3 bases, V lost 5 bases, and 4 bases had no gene match. The V gene's germline CDR1 is MDHEN and CDR2 SYDVKM. DNA of the CDR3: TGTGCCAGCAGTCTGACAGGGTACAATCAGCCCCAGCATTTT. Protein product: CASSLTGYNQPQHF.

This rearrangement joins TRBV28 to TRBJ1-1; 7 bases match TRBD1. With V trimmed by 0 bases and J by 1 base, 5 bases remained unmatched. CDR3 length equals 16 residues. Germline V gives CDR1 MDHEN, CDR2 SYDVKM. The CDR3 coding sequence is TGTGCCAGCAGTTTATGGAGGGACAGTTCGAACACTGAAGCTTTCTTT. Translated: CASSLWRDSSNTEAFF.

The chain carries TRBV6-4 and TRBJ1-2; 11 bases line up with TRBD1. CDR3 length: 15 amino acids. CDR1 and CDR2 from the germline V gene are MRHNA and SNTAGT. After removal of 4 bases from V and 7 bases from J, the junction contained 8 bases not matched to a gene. CDR3 in DNA: TGTGCCAGCAGTGGGGATGGACAGGGGGCTGGTGGCTACACCTTC. Its protein product is CASSGDGQGAGGYTF.

This clone was picked up a small number of times. This chain connects TRBV28 to TRBJ2-7; D is uncertain. The CDR3 runs 12 residues. The V gene's germline CDR1 is MDHEN and CDR2 SYDVKM. Trimming cost V 5 bases and J 3 bases, with 8 bases left between them. CDR3 residues: CASSQINYEQYF. DNA for the CDR3: TGTGCCAGCAGTCAGATTAACTACGAGCAGTACTTC.

This chain uses TRBV5-6 with TRBJ1-4, with 7 bases aligning to TRBD1. Germline CDR1 SGHDT, CDR2 YYEEEE. J was trimmed by 6 bases and V by 2 bases; bases with no gene match: 7. The CDR3 spans 15 residues. Written as DNA, the CDR3 is TGTGCCAGCAGCTTCTGGGACAGCCCTGATGAAAAACTGTTTTTT. Translation gives CASSFWDSPDEKLFF.

The V gene is TRBV3-1 (or the pseudogene TRBV3-2), the J gene TRBJ1-1; D gene unclear. The V end lost 5 bases, the J end lost 0 bases, and 7 bases lay between the germline ends. Germline CDR1 is LGHDT and CDR2 is YNNKEL (reference sequence). This CDR3 is 13 amino acids long. DNA of the CDR3: TGTGCCAGCAGCACACGTATGAACACTGAAGCTTTCTTT. This codes for CASSTRMNTEAFF.

The chain has TRBV2 and TRBJ1-1; no firm D call. CDR1 is SNHLY, CDR2 FYNNEI, per germline. The V end lost 3 bases, the J end lost 1 base, and 12 bases lay between the germline ends. This CDR3 has 15 residues. The CDR3 DNA sequence: TGTGCCAGCAGTGAGCAACTTCGGGGGAACACTGAAGCTTTCTTT. This encodes CASSEQLRGNTEAFF.

DNA of the CDR3: TGTGCCAGCAGTCCAATCCTGACTAGCGGACGCACAGATACGCAGTATTTT. It is translated as CASSPILTSGRTDTQYF. The chain links TRBV6-6 to TRBJ2-3; 9 bases are shared with TRBD2. Germline V gives CDR1 MNHNY, CDR2 SVGAGI (reference sequence). The CDR3 covers 17 residues. The junction had 10 bases not matched to a gene; V was cut back by 5 bases and J by 1 base.

The DNA of the CDR3 is TGTGCCAGCCTGGTCCAGGGGGTGGGGGAGACCCAGTACTTC. Amino acids: CASLVQGVGETQYF. The chain combines TRBV5-4 with TRBJ2-5; TRBD1 matches 7 bases. This CDR3 comprises 14 residues. CDR1 is SGHNT, CDR2 YYREEE, per germline (reference sequence). Losses at the gene ends were 7 bases for V and 5 bases for J; bases not matched to a gene: 11.

The J gene is TRBJ1-6, the V gene TRBV28; perhaps TRBD1 as D (6 bases). Germline CDR1 and CDR2: MDHEN and SYDVKM. Trimming pared 7 bases from V and 10 bases from J, leaving 20 bases between. The CDR3 sequence is 15 residues long. In DNA form, the CDR3 reads TGTGCCAGCACTCCGGGGGGCAGGGTAGGATCACCCCTCCACTTT. Protein product: CASTPGGRVGSPLHF. The full variable domain, with the rest looked up from reference TRBV28 and TRBJ1-6, is DVKVTQSSRYLVKRTGEKVFLECVQDMDHENMFWYRQDPGLGLRLIYFSYDVKMKEKGDIPEGYSVSREKKERFSLILESASTNQTSMYLCASTPGGRVGSPLHFGNGTRLTVT.

This sequence joins TRBV11-2 and TRBJ1-2; TRBD1 matches at 7 bases. This CDR3 has 14 amino acids. Germline V CDR1 and CDR2: SGHAT, FQNNGV. V lost 1 base to trimming and J lost 7 bases; unmatched junction nucleotides: 6. Here the CDR3 DNA reads TGTGCCAGCAGCTTAGTTAGACAGGGTCTTGGCTACACCTTC. Its protein is CASSLVRQGLGYTF.

The chain couples TRBV28 to TRBJ1-6; D not resolved. The CDR3 spans 14 residues. Germline V gene data show CDR1 as MDHEN and CDR2 as SYDVKM. With 2 bases removed from V and 6 bases from J, the gap between germline ends came to 8 bases. CDR3 in amino acids: CASSLLGANSPLHF. CDR3 DNA: TGTGCCAGCAGTTTACTAGGAGCTAATTCACCCCTCCACTTT.